This T cell receptor (beta chain) appears in the sequencing data of a study of early T cells in non-severe SARS-CoV-2 infection. The wider study: The authors sequenced bulk RNA from unsorted whole blood, leaving chains unpaired. Broader study findings: Clonotype matching in VDJdb favored anti-spike CD8 responses and did not capture private and CD4 specificities.

This clonotype was observed a few times. The antigen remains undetermined. V was shortened by 7 bases and J by 5 bases, with 23 bases between the two germline ends. This CDR3 contains 16 residues. Researchers tagged individual cDNA molecules with unique molecular identifiers. In TCRdb, the 5' RACE reads were re-called with MiXCR into one record per CDR3 protein. Seen here are around 70,000 distinct CDR3 sequences, around 15% observed once, and the top ten hold 9% to 15%. V and J are TRBV12-3 or TRBV12-4 and TRBJ2-5; D call uncertain. The sequencing input was whole blood. The origin of this receptor is an adult who was a healthcare worker with PCR-confirmed SARS-CoV-2 infection or an uninfected control (not recorded which). The CDR3 spells CASTVGSSAHGETQYF. CDR3 DNA: TGTGCCAGCACCGTCGGCAGTTCCGCGCATGGGGAGACCCAGTACTTC.